The present T cell receptor beta chain was sequenced within a study of beta chain features in type 1 diabetes (dated by TCRdb to the late 2010s). With regard to the full study: Mean age, gender distribution, total cell number and subset yield did not differ between patients and healthy donors. A total of 90 million to 120 million sorted cells were examined across all samples, and a strong correlation was observed between cell number per subset and RNA yield. The study compared TCRB repertoires of sorted circulating CD4+ T cell subsets between recently diagnosed type 1 diabetes patients and matched healthy donors. Regulatory and stem cell-like memory subsets were isolated from only 8 patients and roughly eight healthy donors, whereas naive and central memory subsets came from all 28 donors. The research as a whole found: Because cDNA was sequenced instead of genomic DNA, activated cells with high expression could be over-represented, although the groups did not differ in activation or CD3 levels. Because the HLA sub-analyses included only small numbers of individuals, any influence of HLA type on TCRB rearrangement was left unresolved. Fewer insertions and more nucleotide deletions at VDJ recombination sites were observed in patients with type 1 diabetes, implying thymic rearrangement abnormalities. In all four CD4+ subsets, TCRB CDR3 length was moderately but significantly shorter in type 1 diabetes patients. PCR might favor shorter templates, but patient and control samples were amplified and corrected together, so any skew would affect both groups equally. Naive, central memory and regulatory TCRB repertoires appeared to be more similar among patients than among healthy donors.

The germline V gene encodes CDR1 MDHEN and CDR2 SYDVKM. V has 5 bases trimmed and J has 1 base trimmed; junction bases matching no gene number 3. From its cysteine to its phenylalanine, the CDR3 spans 14 amino acids. Of the read, only the CDR3 DNA is kept; its 42 bases are in frame from base 1. A single peripheral blood draw of approximately 0.11 L on average was collected from each donor into heparinised tubes. A BD FACSAria II and a panel including CD45RO, CCR7, CD25, CD127, CD95 and CD27 were used to sort naive, central memory, regulatory and stem cell-like memory CD4+ T cells. Purity was above 98% for every sorted population. PBMCs were isolated immediately by Lymphoprep density gradient centrifugation and stained directly without culture. To minimize batch effects, samples were stained and sorted in pairs, one healthy donor with one patient per experiment. All of the isolated RNA was reverse transcribed with the High Capacity cDNA Reverse Transcription Kit, so expressed TCRB transcripts were sequenced. Deep immunoSEQ sequencing was performed on naive, central memory and regulatory T cell samples, with an average of about 4 million total reads per sample. Sorted cells were lysed in RLT buffer and RNA was extracted with DNase-treated RNeasy Micro or Mini kits, depending on cell number. Each cell subset was processed on its own to prevent cross-contamination, while patient and healthy donor samples were processed together. The immunoSEQ multiplex PCR was used to amplify TCRB sequences from cDNA, generating 87-bp fragments that spanned the CDR3 region. Sequencing of the amplicons was performed on the Illumina HiSeq platform. The study's own analysis went as follows. PCR bias was computationally corrected using synthetic template baselines, reads within Hamming distance 2 were collapsed, and singletons that could not be merged were discarded. Reads were aligned against IMGT to assign V, D and J genes, CDR3 length and insertions or deletions at six rearrangement sites. Within each subset, clonotype counts were normalized to the number of sorted cells before true diversity and Gini coefficients were calculated with the tcR R package. Repertoire sharing was quantified using the overlap coefficient calculated on TCRB nucleotide sequences. The immuneACCESS repertoire file appears here via TCRdb, limited to in-frame rearrangements. These files lack a portion of the clones; in checked studies, under half of the deficit traces to unresolved V genes, and the cause of the others is not known. V and J calls plus clone size are reproduced from that table; the DNA served to infer D and trimming. The sample table lists 150,000 to 190,000 clones, under 9.5% of them with a count of one. 0.65% of the sample is in the top ten clones.

About this clone: The clone's antigen remains unknown. No base quality information exists; no much larger clone differs at one position.

The rearranged segments are TRBV28 and TRBJ2-3, with TRBD2 matching 7 junction bases. The TCR sequence derives from a man between 18 and 35 years old in good health. The sample was central memory CD4+ T cells from blood. The CDR3 corresponds to CASSQLARTDTQYF. Read as DNA, the sequence is TGTGCCAGCAGTCAACTAGCGCGCACAGATACGCAGTATTTT.